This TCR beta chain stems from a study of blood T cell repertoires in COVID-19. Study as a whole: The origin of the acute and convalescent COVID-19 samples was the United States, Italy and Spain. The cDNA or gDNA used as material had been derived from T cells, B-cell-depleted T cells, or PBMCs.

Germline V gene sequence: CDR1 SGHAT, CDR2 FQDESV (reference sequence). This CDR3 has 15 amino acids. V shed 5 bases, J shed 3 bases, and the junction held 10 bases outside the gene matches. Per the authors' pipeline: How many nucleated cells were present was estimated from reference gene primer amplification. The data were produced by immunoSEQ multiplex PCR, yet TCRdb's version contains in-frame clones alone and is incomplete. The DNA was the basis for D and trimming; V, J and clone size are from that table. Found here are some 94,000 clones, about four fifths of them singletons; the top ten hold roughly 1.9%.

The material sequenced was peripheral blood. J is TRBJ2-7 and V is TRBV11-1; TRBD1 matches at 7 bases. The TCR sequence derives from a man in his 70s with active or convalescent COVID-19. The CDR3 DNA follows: TGTGCCAGCAGCGATCGAGGGACAGAGGTCTACGAGCAGTACTTC. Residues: CASSDRGTEVYEQYF.